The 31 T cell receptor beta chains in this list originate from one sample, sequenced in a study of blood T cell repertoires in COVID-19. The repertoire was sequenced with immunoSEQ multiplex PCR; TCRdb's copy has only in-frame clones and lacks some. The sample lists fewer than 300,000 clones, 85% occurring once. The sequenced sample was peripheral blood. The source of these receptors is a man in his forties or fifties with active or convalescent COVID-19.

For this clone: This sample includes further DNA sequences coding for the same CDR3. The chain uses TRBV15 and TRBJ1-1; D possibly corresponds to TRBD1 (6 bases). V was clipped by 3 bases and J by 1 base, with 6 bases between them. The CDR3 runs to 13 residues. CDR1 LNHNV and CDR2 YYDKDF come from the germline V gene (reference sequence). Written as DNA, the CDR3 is TGTGCCACCAGCAGGGACAGGAACACTGAAGCTTTCTTT. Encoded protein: CATSRDRNTEAFF.

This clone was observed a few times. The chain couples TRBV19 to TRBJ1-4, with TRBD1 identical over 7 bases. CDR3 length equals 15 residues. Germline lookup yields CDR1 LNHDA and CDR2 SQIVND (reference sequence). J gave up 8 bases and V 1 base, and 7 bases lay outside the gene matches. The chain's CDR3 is CASSIGQGPWEKLFF. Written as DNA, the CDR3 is TGTGCCAGTAGTATAGGACAGGGCCCGTGGGAAAAACTGTTTTTT.

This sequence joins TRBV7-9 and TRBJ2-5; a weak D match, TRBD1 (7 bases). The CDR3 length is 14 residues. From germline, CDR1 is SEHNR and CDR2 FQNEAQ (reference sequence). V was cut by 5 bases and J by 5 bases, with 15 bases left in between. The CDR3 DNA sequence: TGTGCCAGCAGCGCCGAGACAGGGAGGGAGACCCAGTACTTC. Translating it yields CASSAETGRETQYF.

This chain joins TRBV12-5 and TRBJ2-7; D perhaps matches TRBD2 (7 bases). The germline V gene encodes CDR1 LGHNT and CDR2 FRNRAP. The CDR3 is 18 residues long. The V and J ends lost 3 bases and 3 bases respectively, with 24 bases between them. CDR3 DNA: TGTGCTAGTGGTTTACTAGAGACAGGCGGGAGCCCTCTCTACGAGCAGTACTTC. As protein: CASGLLETGGSPLYEQYF. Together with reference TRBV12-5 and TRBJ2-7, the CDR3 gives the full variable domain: DARVTQTPRHKVTEMGQEVTMRCQPILGHNTVFWYRQTMMQGLELLAYFRNRAPLDDSGMPKDRFSAEMPDATLATLKIQPSEPRDSAVYFCASGLLETGGSPLYEQYFGPGTRLTVT.

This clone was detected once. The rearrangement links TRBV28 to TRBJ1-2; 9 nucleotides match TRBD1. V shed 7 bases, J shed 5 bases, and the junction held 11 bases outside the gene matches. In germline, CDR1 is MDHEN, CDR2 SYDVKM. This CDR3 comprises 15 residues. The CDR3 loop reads CASTGQGGIGYGYTF. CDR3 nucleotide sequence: TGTGCCAGCACGGGACAGGGAGGCATCGGGTATGGCTACACCTTC.

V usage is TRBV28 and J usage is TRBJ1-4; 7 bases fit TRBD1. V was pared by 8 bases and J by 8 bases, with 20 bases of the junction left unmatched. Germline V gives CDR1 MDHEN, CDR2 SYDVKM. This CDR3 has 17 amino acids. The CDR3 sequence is CASRSVAGQGQEEKLFF. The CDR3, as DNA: TGTGCCAGCCGGAGCGTAGCGGGGCAAGGACAGGAGGAAAAACTGTTTTTT.

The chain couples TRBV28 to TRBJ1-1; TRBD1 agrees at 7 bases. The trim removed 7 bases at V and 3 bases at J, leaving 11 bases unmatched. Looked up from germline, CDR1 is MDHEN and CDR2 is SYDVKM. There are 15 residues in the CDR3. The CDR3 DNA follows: TGTGCCAGCAAAACCCGCCAGGGGGGATACACTGAAGCTTTCTTT. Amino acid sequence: CASKTRQGGYTEAFF.

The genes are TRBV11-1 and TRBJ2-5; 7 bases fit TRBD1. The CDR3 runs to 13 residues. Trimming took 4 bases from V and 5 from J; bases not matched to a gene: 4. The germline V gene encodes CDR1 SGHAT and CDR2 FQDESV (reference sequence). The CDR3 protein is CASSSGTEETQYF. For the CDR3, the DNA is TGTGCCAGCAGCTCCGGGACAGAGGAGACCCAGTACTTC.

The CDR3 sequence is CASSFGQTHYEQYF. CDR3 coding DNA: TGCGCCAGCAGCTTTGGGCAGACCCACTACGAGCAGTACTTC. V gene TRBV5-1 combines with J gene TRBJ2-7, with unresolved D. Trimming shortened V by 2 bases and J by 3 bases, and 12 bases separated the two germline ends. There are 14 residues in the CDR3. Germline assignment: CDR1 SGHRS and CDR2 YFSETQ. Supplemented by reference TRBV5-1 and TRBJ2-7, the full variable domain reads KAGVTQTPRYLIKTRGQQVTLSCSPISGHRSVSWYQQTPGQGLQFLFEYFSETQRNKGNFPGRFSGRQFSNSRSEMNVSTLELGDSALYLCASSFGQTHYEQYFGPGTRLTVT.

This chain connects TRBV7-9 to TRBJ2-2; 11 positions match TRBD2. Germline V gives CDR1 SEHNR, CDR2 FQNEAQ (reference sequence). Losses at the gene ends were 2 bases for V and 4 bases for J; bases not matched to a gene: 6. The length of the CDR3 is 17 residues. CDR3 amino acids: CASSLTSGRGSTGELFF. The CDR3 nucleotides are TGTGCCAGCAGCTTAACTAGCGGGAGAGGGAGCACCGGGGAGCTGTTTTTT. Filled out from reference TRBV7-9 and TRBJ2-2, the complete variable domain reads DTGVSQNPRHKITKRGQNVTFRCDPISEHNRLYWYRQTLGQGPEFLTYFQNEAQLEKSRLLSDRFSAERPKGSFSTLEIQRTEQGDSAMYLCASSLTSGRGSTGELFFGEGSRLTVL.

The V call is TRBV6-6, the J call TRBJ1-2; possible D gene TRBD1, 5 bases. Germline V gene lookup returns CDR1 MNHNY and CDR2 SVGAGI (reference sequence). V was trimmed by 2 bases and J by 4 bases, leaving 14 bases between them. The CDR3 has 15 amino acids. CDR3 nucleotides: TGTGCCAGCAGTTACCAACAGGAAGGTCCCTATGGCTACACCTTC. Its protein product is CASSYQQEGPYGYTF.

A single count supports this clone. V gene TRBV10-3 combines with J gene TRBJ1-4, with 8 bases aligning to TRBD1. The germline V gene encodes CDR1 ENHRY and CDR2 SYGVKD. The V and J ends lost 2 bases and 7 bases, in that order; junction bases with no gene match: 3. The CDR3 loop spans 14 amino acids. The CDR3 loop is CAISEGQGVEKLFF. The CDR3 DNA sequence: TGTGCCATCAGTGAGGGACAGGGTGTTGAAAAACTGTTTTTT.

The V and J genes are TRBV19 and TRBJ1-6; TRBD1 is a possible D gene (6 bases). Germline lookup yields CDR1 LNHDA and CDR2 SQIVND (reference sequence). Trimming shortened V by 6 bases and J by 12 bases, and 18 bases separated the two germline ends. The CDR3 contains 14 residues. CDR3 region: CASRHGTPQGPLHF. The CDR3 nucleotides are TGTGCCAGTAGACACGGGACCCCACAGGGACCCCTCCACTTT.

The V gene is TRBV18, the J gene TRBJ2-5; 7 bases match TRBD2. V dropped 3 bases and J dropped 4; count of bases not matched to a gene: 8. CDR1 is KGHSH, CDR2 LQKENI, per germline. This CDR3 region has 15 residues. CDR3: CASSPGLAAAETQYF. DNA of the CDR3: TGTGCCAGCTCACCGGGGCTAGCGGCCGCAGAGACCCAGTACTTC.

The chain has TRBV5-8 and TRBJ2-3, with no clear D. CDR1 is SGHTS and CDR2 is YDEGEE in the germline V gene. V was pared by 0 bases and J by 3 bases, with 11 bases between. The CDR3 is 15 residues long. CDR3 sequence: CASSLDGFRTDTQYF. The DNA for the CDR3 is TGTGCCAGCAGCTTGGATGGCTTCAGAACAGATACGCAGTATTTT.

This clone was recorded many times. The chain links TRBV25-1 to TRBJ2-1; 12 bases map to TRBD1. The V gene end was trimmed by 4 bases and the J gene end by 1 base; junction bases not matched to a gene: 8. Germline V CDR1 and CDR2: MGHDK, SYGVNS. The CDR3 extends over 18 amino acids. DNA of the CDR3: TGTGCCAGCAGTGTGGGGACAGGGGGCGCGGGGTCCTACAATGAGCAGTTCTTC. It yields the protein CASSVGTGGAGSYNEQFF.

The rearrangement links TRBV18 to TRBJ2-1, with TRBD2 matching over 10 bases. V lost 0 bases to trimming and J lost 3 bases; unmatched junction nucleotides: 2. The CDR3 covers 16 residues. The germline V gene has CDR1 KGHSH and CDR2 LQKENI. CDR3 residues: CASSPPGLADYNEQFF. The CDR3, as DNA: TGTGCCAGCTCACCACCAGGACTAGCGGACTACAATGAGCAGTTCTTC. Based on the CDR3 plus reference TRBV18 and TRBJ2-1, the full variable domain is NAGVMQNPRHLVRRRGQEARLRCSPMKGHSHVYWYRQLPEEGLKFMVYLQKENIIDESGMPKERFSAEFPKEGPSILRIQQVVRGDSAAYFCASSPPGLADYNEQFFGPGTRLTVL.

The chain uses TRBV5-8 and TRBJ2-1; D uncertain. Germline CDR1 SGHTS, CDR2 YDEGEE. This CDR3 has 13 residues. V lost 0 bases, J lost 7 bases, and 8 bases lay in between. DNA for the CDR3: TGTGCCAGCAGCTTGGCCCCTCAGAATGAGCAGTTCTTC. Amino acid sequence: CASSLAPQNEQFF.

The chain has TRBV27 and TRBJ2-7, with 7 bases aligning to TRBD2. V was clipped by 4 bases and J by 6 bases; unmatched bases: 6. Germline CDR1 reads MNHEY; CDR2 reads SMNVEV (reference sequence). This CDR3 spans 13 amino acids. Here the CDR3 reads CASSWGGRVEQYF. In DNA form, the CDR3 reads TGTGCCAGCAGTTGGGGTGGGAGGGTCGAGCAGTACTTC.

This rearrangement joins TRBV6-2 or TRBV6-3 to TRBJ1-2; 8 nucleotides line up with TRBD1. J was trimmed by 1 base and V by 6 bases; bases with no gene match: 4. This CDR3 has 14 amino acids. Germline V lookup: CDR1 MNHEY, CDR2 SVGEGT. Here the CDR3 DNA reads TGTGCCAGCAGCTGGACAGGGTTTAACTATGGCTACACCTTC. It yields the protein CASSWTGFNYGYTF.

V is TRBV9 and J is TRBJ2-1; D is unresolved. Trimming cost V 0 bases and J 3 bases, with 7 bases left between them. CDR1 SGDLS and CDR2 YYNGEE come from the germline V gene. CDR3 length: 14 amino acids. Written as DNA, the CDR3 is TGTGCCAGCAGCGTAGCAGGAAGCTACAATGAGCAGTTCTTC. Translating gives CASSVAGSYNEQFF.

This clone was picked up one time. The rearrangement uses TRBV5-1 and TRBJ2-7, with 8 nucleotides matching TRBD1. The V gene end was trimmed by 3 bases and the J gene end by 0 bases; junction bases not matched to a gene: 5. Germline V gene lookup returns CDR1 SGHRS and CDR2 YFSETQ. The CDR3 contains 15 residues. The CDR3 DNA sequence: TGCGCCAGCAGCTCCAGGACAGGGAACTCCTACGAGCAGTACTTC. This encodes CASSSRTGNSYEQYF.

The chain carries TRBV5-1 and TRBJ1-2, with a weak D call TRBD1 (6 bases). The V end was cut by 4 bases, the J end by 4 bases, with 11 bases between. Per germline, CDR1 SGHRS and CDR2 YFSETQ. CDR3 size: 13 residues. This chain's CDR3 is CASSDGQSYGYTF. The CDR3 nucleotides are TGCGCCAGCAGCGATGGACAGTCCTATGGCTACACCTTC.

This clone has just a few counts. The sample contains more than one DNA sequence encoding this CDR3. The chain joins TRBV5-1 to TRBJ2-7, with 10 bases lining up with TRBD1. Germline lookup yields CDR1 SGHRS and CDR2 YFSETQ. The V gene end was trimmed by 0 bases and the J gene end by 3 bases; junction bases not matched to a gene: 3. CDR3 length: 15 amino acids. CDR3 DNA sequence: TGCGCCAGCAGCTTGGGTGGGACAGGGGACTACGAGCAGTACTTC. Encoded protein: CASSLGGTGDYEQYF.

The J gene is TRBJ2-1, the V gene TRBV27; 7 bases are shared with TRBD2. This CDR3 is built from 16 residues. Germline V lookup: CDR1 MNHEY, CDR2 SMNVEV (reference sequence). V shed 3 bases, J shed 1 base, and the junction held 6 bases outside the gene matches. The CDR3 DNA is TGTGCCAGCAGTTTTGTAGGCGGGAGTTCCTACAATGAGCAGTTCTTC. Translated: CASSFVGGSSYNEQFF.

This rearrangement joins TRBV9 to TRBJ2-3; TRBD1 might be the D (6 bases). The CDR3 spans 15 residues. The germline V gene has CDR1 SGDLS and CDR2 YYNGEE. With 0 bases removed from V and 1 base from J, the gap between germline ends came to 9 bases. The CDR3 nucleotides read TGTGCCAGCAGCGTAGTACAGGGTGGCACAGATACGCAGTATTTT. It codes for CASSVVQGGTDTQYF.

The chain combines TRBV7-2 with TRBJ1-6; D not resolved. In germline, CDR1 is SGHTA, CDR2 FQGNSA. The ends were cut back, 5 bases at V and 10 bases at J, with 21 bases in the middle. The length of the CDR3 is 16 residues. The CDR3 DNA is TGTGCCAGCAGCCCGCCCTCGGGAGGGAAAGTCTCACCCCTCCACTTT. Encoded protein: CASSPPSGGKVSPLHF.

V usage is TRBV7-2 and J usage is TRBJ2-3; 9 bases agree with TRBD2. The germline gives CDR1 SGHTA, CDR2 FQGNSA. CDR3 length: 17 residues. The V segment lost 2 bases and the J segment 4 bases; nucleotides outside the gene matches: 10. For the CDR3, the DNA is TGTGCCAGCAGCTTAAGAGCGGCGGGAGGGCCCGCAGATACGCAGTATTTT. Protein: CASSLRAAGGPADTQYF.

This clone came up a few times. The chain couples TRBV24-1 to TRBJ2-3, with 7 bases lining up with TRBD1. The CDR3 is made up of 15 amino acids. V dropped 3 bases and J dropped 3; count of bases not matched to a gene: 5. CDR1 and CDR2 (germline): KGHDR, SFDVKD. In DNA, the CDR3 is TGTGCCACCAGTGATGGACAGGTTTCTACAGATACGCAGTATTTT. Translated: CATSDGQVSTDTQYF.

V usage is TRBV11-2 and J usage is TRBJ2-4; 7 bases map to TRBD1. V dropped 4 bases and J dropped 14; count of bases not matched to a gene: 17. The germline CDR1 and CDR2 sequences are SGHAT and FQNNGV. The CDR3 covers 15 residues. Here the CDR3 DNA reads TGTGCCAGCAGCTCCAGGCAGGGGGTAACCATTGAGGAGTACTTC. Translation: CASSSRQGVTIEEYF.

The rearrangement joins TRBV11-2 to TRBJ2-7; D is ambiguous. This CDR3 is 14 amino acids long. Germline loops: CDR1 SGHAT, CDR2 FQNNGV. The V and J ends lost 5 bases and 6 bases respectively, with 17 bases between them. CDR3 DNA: TGTGCCAGCAGCCCACTCCTGGCGGTGGGCGAGCAGTACTTC. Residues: CASSPLLAVGEQYF.